These 9 T cell receptor beta chains share one sample of origin, sequenced in a study of blood T cells in healthy people across ages. Primed by a sample-barcoded 5' primer and a J-beta primer mix, a second PCR proceeded for 7 to 11 cycles. One entry per CDR3 protein, called by TCRdb with MiXCR from the 5' RACE reads. The table lists some 930,000 distinct CDR3 sequences, roughly 29% of them singletons. This sample was shared with a second study, whose subject was T cells of mothers and their children.

Input material: blood. Every receptor here comes from a woman in her forties in good health.

The sample holds many counts of this clonotype. CDR3 in DNA: TGTGCCAGCAGCGTGGGTGGGGGCTCTGGGGCCAACGTCCTGACTTTC. This translates into CASSVGGGSGANVLTF. The chain recombines TRBV9 with TRBJ2-6, with D tentatively TRBD1 or TRBD2 (5 bases each). Germline CDR1 SGDLS, CDR2 YYNGEE. The length of the CDR3 is 16 residues. V was shortened by 2 bases and J by 0 bases, with 9 bases between the two germline ends.

This clonotype came up many times. CDR3 protein: CASSLSGGASTDTQYF. In nucleotides, the CDR3 is TGTGCCAGCAGCTTATCGGGGGGCGCTAGCACAGATACGCAGTATTTT. J is TRBJ2-3 and V is TRBV7-6, with D possibly matching TRBD2 (7 bases). The CDR3 sequence is 16 residues long. The germline V and J ends were trimmed by 2 bases and 0 bases, with 12 bases remaining between them. CDR1 and CDR2 (germline): SGHVS, FNYEAQ.

This rearrangement joins TRBV6-4 to TRBJ2-1, with D perhaps TRBD1 (6 bases). The J call may be mistaken, given a closer DNA end match to TRBJ2-7. Germline CDR1 and CDR2: MRHNA and SNTAGT. The CDR3 loop spans 16 amino acids. In DNA, the CDR3 is TGTGCCACCATCCCTCAGCGACAGGAGGCTTCCTACGAGCAGTACTTC. It codes for CATIPQRQEASYEQYF.

About this clonotype: One junction end disagrees with the germline gene, perhaps due to a read error. The chain uses TRBV13 and TRBJ2-5; 8 positions agree with TRBD2. The last part of the DNA fits TRBJ2-7 better; the J call may be wrong. The germline CDR1 and CDR2 sequences are PRHDT and FYEKMQ (reference sequence). The CDR3 extends over 15 amino acids. The CDR3 reads CAGSPSGGGSLEQYF. The CDR3 DNA is TGTGCCGGCAGCCCCTCTGGCGGGGGGTCGCTCGAGCAGTACTTC.

The chain employs TRBV13 and TRBJ2-3; D unclear. V was cut by 2 bases and J by 4 bases, with 22 bases left in between. In germline, CDR1 is PRHDT, CDR2 FYEKMQ (reference sequence). The CDR3 contains 18 residues. CDR3 in amino acids: CASSLSRWASGDPDTQYF. The CDR3 region has the DNA TGTGCCAGCAGCTTAAGTAGGTGGGCGTCGGGTGACCCAGATACGCAGTATTTT.

V is TRBV12-3 or TRBV12-4 and J is TRBJ2-7, with 7 bases lining up with TRBD1. With V trimmed by 3 bases and J by 0 bases, 8 bases remained unmatched. The CDR3 is made up of 16 amino acids. CDR3 sequence: CASSFGQAGISYEQYF. DNA for the CDR3: TGTGCCAGCAGTTTCGGACAGGCTGGGATCTCCTACGAGCAGTACTTC.

On this clonotype: This clone may be a read error of a much larger clone one base away. V and J are TRBV29-1 and TRBJ1-2; D is uncertain. Germline CDR1 and CDR2: SQVTM and ANQGSEA. V lost 1 base to trimming and J lost 4 bases, with 7 bases between them. The CDR3 covers 12 residues. The CDR3 loop reads CSVEAHSYGYTF. CDR3 coding DNA: TGCAGCGTTGAAGCGCACAGCTATGGCTACACCTTC.

There are a few counts of this clonotype. The genes are TRBV2 and TRBJ2-1; D unresolved. The ends were cut back, 6 bases at V and 8 bases at J, with 8 bases in the middle. CDR3 length: 11 amino acids. CDR1 is SNHLY and CDR2 is FYNNEI in the germline V gene. The CDR3 protein is CASRGYYEQFF. The CDR3 coding sequence is TGTGCCAGCAGGGGATATTATGAGCAGTTCTTC.

The chain carries TRBV9 and TRBJ2-7; 7 positions match TRBD2. Germline V gives CDR1 SGDLS, CDR2 YYNGEE. The CDR3 extends over 14 amino acids. V dropped 8 bases and J dropped 4; count of bases not matched to a gene: 12. CDR3 amino acids: CASKNPTSTYEQYF. The DNA for the CDR3 is TGTGCCAGTAAGAACCCGACTAGCACATACGAGCAGTACTTC.